The clone carrying this T cell receptor (beta chain) occurred many times. The germline V and J ends were trimmed by 3 bases and 5 bases, with 13 bases remaining between them. The germline CDR1 and CDR2 sequences are LGHNA and YSLEER. This CDR3 is 14 amino acids long. TCRdb ran MiXCR on the RT-PCR reads and lists one entry per CDR3 protein. In the table there are hundreds of thousands of distinct CDR3 sequences, about 14% of which are singletons. The specimen sequenced was memory CD4+ T cells from blood. The chain is built from TRBV4-3 and TRBJ1-2, with D uncertain. This receptor was identified in a female donor in good health, serving as a healthy control. CDR3 residues: CASSQGYDNYGYTF. In DNA, the CDR3 is TGCGCCAGCAGCCAGGGGTACGACAATTATGGCTACACCTTC.